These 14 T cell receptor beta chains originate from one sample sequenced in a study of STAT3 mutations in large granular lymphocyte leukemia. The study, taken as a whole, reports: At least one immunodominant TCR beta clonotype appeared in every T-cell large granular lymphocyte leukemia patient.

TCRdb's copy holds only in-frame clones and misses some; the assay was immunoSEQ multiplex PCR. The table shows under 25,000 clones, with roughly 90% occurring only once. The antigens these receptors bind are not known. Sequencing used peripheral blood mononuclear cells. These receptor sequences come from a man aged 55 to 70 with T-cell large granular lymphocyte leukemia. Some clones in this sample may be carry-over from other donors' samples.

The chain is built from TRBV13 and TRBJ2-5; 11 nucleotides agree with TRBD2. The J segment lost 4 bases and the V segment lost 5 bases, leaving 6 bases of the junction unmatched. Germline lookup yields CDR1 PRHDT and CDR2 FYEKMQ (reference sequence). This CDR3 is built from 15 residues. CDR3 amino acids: CASSLRTSGRETQYF. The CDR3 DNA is TGTGCCAGCAGCCTTCGCACTAGCGGGAGAGAGACCCAGTACTTC.

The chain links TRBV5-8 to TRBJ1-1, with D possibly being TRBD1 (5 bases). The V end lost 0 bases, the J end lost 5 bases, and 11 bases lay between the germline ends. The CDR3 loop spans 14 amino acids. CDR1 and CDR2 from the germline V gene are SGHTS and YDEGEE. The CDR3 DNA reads TGTGCCAGCAGCTTGGGCCCGGGGCGAACTGAAGCTTTCTTT. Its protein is CASSLGPGRTEAFF.

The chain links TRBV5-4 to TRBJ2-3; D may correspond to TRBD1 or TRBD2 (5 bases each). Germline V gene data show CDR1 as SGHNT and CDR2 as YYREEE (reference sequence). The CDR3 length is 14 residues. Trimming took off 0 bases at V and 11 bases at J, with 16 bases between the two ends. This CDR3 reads CASSLDGDPYGQYF. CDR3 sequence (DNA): TGTGCCAGCAGCTTGGACGGGGACCCATACGGGCAGTATTTT.

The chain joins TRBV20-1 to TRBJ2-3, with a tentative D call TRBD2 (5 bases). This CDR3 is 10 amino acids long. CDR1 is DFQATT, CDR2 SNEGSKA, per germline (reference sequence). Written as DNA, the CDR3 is TGCAGGGGCGGAGGCGATACGCAGTATTTT. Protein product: CRGGGDTQYF.

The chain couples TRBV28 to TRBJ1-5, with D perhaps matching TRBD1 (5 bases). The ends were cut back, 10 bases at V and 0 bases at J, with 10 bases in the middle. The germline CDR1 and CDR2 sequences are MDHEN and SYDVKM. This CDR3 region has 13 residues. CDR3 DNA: TGTGCCATCAGGGACGGTAGCAATCAGCCCCAGCATTTT. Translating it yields CAIRDGSNQPQHF.

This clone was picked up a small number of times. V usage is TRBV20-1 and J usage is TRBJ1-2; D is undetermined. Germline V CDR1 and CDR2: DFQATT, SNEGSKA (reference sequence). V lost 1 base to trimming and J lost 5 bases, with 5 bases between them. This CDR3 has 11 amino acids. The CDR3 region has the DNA TGCAGTGCTAGAGTTGAGTATGGCTACACCTTC. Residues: CSARVEYGYTF.

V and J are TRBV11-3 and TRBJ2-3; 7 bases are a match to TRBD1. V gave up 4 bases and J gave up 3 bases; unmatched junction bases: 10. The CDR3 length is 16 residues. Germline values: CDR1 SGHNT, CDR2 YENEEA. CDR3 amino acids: CASSYSTGMGTDTQYF. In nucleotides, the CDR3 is TGTGCCAGCAGCTATTCGACAGGGATGGGGACAGATACGCAGTATTTT.

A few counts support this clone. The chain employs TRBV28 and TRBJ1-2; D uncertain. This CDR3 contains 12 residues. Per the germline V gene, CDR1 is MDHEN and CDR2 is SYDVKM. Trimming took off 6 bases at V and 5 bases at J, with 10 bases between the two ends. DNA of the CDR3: TGTGCCAGCAGCCTTCGCCTGTATGGCTACACCTTC. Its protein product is CASSLRLYGYTF.

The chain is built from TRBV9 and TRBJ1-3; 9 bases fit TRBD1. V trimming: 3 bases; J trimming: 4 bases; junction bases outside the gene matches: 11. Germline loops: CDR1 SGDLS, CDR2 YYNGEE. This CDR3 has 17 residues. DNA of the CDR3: TGTGCCAGCAGCGCGGGCCCTCGGACAGGGGACGGAAACACCATATATTTT. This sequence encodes CASSAGPRTGDGNTIYF.

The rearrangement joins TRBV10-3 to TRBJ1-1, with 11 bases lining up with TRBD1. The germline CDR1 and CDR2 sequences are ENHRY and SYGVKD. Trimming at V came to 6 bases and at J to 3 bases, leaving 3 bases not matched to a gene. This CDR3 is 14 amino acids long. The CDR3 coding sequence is TGTGCCATCAGAGGGACAGGGGGTGACACTGAAGCTTTCTTT. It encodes CAIRGTGGDTEAFF.

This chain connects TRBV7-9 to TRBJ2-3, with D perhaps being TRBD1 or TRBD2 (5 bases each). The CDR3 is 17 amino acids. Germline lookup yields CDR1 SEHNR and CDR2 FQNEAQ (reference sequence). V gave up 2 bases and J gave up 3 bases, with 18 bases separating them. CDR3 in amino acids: CASSLLPGLEGTDTQYF. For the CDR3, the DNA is TGTGCCAGCAGCTTACTTCCGGGGCTTGAAGGAACAGATACGCAGTATTTT.

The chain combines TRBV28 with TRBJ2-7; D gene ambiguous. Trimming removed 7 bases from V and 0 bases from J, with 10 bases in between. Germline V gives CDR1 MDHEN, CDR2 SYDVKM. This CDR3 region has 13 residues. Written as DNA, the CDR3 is TGTGCCAGCAAGGGCAGGAGCTCCTACGAGCAGTACTTC. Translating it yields CASKGRSSYEQYF.

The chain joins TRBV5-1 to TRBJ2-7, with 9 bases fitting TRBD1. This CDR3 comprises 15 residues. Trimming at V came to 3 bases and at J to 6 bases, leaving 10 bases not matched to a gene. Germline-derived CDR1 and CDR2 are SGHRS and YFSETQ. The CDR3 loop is CASSSPLGQGSEQYF. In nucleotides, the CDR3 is TGCGCCAGCAGCTCCCCGCTGGGACAGGGCTCCGAGCAGTACTTC.

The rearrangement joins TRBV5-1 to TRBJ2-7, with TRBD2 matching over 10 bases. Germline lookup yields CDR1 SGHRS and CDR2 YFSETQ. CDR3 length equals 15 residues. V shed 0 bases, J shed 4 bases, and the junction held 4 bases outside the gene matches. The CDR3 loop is CASSLGPSGSYEQYF. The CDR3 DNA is TGCGCCAGCAGCTTGGGACCTAGCGGGAGTTACGAGCAGTACTTC.